This T cell receptor (beta chain) was retrieved from a study of patients and donors after allogeneic stem cell transplantation. Each CDR3 protein is one row after TCRdb ran MiXCR on the RT-PCR reads. Of roughly 960,000 distinct CDR3 sequences in the sample, more than 15% are singletons; the top ten hold about 6%. The V and J ends lost 0 bases and 9 bases respectively, with 10 bases between them. Per germline, CDR1 SGHRS and CDR2 YFSETQ. The CDR3 covers 12 residues. The sequence was obtained from a human donor who was either an allogeneic HSCT recipient or a stem cell or donor lymphocyte infusion donor (not recorded which). It is not recorded whose cells these are; they may come from a transplant donor. Sequenced sample: blood, either unsorted or a sorted T cell fraction (not recorded which). The V gene is TRBV5-1, the J gene TRBJ2-7; D is uncertain. The CDR3, as DNA: TGCGCCAGCAGCTTGGAGGGTAAATGGCAGTACTTC. This codes for CASSLEGKWQYF.